The clone carrying this T cell receptor (beta chain) was seen a handful of times. Thyroid ultrasound, orbital computed tomography, clinical symptoms, and serum thyroxine and TRAb underpinned diagnoses. The PBMCs were sourced from fresh peripheral blood (less than 11 ml). The sample originates from a study of T cells in Graves' hyperthyroidism and ophthalmopathy. The CDR3 sequence is 12 residues long. V was pared by 5 bases and J by 7 bases, with 5 bases of the junction left unmatched. Germline CDR1 reads SQVTM; CDR2 reads ANQGSEA. The CDR3 regions of TCR beta were amplified from RNA transcripts. During a first-round RT-PCR of the TCR CDR3, the HTBI primer set was used. TCRdb independently ran MiXCR on the multiplex PCR reads; one entry per CDR3 protein. The sample contains about 640,000 distinct CDR3 sequences, roughly 20% of which appear only once.

The chain is built from TRBV29-1 and TRBJ1-2; 9 nucleotides agree with TRBD1. The receptor was derived from a man aged 25-45 years with Graves' ophthalmopathy. Material: blood. The CDR3 sequence is CSVRDRASGYTF. For the CDR3, the DNA is TGCAGCGTTCGGGACAGGGCTTCTGGCTACACCTTC.